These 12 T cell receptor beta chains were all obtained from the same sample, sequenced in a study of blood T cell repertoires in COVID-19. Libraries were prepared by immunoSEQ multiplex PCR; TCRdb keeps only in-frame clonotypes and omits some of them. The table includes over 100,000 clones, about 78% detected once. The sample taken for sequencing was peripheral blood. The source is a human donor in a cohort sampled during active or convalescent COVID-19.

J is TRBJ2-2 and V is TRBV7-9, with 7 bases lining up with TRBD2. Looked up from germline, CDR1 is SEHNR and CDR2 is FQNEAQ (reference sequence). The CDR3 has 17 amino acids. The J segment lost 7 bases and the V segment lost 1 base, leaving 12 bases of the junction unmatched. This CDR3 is CASSLERGGRMVGELFF. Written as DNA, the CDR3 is TGTGCCAGCAGCTTAGAACGGGGCGGGAGAATGGTCGGGGAGCTGTTTTTT.

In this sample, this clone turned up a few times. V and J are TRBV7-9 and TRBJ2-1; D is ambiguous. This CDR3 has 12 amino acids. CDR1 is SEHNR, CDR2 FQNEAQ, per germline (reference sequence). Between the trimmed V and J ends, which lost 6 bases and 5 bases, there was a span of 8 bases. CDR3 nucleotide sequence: TGTGCCAGCAGGTTGACGGACAATGAGCAGTTCTTC. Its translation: CASRLTDNEQFF.

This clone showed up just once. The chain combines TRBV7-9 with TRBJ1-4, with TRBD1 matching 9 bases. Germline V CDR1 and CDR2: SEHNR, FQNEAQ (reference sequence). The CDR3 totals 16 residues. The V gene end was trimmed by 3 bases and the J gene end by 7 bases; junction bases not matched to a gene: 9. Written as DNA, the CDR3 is TGTGCCAGCAGCTTGTACAGGGGGCTTGGGGGTGAAAAACTGTTTTTT. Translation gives CASSLYRGLGGEKLFF.

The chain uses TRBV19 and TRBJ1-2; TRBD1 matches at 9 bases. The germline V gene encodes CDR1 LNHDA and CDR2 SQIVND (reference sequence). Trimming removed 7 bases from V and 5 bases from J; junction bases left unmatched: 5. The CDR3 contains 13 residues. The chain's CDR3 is CASTSGTGYGYTF. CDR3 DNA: TGTGCCAGTACCTCCGGGACAGGGTATGGCTACACCTTC.

DNA for the CDR3: TGCGCCAGCAGCTTGGCAGGGCGGAGTGAAGCTTTCTTT. It translates to CASSLAGRSEAFF. The chain carries TRBV5-1 and TRBJ1-1; weak D call: TRBD1 (5 bases). This CDR3 is 13 amino acids long. Trimming took off 0 bases at V and 7 bases at J, with 10 bases between the two ends. Germline CDR1 and CDR2: SGHRS and YFSETQ.

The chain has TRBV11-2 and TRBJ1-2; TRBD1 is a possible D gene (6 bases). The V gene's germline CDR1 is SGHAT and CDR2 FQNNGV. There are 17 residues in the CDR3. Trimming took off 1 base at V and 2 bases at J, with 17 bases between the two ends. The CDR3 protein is CASSLGVVAGANYGYTF. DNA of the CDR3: TGTGCCAGCAGCTTAGGGGTGGTGGCAGGGGCCAACTATGGCTACACCTTC.

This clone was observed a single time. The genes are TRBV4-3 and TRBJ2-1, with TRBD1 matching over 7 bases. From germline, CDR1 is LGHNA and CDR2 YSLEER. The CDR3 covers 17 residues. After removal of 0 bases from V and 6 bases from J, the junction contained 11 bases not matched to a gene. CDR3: CASSQEEGAPDGNEQFF. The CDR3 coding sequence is TGCGCCAGCAGCCAAGAAGAGGGGGCCCCCGACGGCAATGAGCAGTTCTTC.

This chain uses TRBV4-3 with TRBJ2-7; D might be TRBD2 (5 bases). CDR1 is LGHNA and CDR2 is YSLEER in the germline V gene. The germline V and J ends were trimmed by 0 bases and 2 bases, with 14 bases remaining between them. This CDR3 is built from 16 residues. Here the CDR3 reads CASSQELVRGTYEQYF. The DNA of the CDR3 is TGCGCCAGCAGCCAAGAATTGGTCAGAGGGACCTACGAGCAGTACTTC.

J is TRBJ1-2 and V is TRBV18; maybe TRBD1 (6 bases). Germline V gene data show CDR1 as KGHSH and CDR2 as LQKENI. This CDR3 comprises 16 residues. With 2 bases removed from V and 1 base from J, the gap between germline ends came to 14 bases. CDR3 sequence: CASSPAGGDLNYGYTF. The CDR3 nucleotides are TGTGCCAGCTCACCAGCGGGGGGCGACCTTAACTATGGCTACACCTTC.

DNA of the CDR3: TGTGCCAGCAGTTTAGCGGGAGGGCCAGGAGGCGAGCAGTACTTC. It yields the protein CASSLAGGPGGEQYF. The chain combines TRBV28 with TRBJ2-7; TRBD2 aligns across 9 bases. Germline V CDR1 and CDR2: MDHEN, SYDVKM. The length of the CDR3 is 15 residues. Losses at the gene ends were 2 bases for V and 6 bases for J; bases not matched to a gene: 8.

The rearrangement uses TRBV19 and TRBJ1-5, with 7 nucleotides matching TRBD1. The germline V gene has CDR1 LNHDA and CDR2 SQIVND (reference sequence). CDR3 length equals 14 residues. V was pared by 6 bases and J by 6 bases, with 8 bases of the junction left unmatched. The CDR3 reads CASRWGQSGQPQHF. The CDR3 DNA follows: TGTGCCAGTAGGTGGGGACAGTCTGGTCAGCCCCAGCATTTT.

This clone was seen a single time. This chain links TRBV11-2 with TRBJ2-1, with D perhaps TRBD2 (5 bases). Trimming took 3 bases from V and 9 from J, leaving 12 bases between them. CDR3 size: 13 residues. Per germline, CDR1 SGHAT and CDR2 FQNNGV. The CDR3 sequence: CASSLGETAEQFF. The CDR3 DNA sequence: TGTGCCAGCAGCTTGGGAGAAACGGCTGAGCAGTTCTTC.